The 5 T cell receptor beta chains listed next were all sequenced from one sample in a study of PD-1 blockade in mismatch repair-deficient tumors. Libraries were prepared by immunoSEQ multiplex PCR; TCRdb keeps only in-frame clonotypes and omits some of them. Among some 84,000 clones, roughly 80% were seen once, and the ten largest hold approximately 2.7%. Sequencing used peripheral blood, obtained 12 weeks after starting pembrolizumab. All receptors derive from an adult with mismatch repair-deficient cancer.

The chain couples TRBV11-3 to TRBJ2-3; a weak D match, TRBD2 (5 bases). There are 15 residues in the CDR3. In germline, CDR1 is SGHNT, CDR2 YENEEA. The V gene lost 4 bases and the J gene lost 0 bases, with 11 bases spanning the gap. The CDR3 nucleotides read TGTGCCAGCAGCTCGGACGGGATTAGCACAGATACGCAGTATTTT. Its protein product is CASSSDGISTDTQYF.

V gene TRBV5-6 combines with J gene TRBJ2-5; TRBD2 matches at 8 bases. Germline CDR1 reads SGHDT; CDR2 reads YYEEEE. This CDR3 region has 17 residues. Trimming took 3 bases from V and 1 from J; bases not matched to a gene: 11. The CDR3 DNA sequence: TGTGCCAGCAGCTCCGGTGTGGTAGCGGGGTTCCAAGAGACCCAGTACTTC. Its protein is CASSSGVVAGFQETQYF.

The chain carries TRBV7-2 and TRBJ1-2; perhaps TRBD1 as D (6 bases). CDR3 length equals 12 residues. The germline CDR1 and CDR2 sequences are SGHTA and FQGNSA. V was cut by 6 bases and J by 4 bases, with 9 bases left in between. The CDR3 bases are TGTGCCAGCAGGAGGGGGGGCTATGGCTACACCTTC. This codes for CASRRGGYGYTF.

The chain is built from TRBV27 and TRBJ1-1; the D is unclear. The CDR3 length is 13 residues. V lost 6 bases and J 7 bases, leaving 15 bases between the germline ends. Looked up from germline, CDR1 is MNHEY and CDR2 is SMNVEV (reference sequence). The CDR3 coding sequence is TGTGCCAGCAGGTCAGAATGGGGAGGTGAAGCTTTCTTT. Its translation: CASRSEWGGEAFF.

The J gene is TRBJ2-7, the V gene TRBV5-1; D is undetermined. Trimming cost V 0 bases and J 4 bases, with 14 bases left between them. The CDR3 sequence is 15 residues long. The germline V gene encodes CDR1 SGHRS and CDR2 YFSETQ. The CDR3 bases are TGCGCCAGCAGCTTGGGGGCAGCTAGTAATTACGAGCAGTACTTC. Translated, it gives CASSLGAASNYEQYF. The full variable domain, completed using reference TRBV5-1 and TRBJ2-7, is KAGVTQTPRYLIKTRGQQVTLSCSPISGHRSVSWYQQTPGQGLQFLFEYFSETQRNKGNFPGRFSGRQFSNSRSEMNVSTLELGDSALYLCASSLGAASNYEQYFGPGTRLTVT.